These 29 T cell receptor beta chains share one sample of origin, sequenced in a study of technical replicates of blood from several donors (TCRdb year 2017). Libraries were made using the immunoSEQ multiplex PCR assay. This is the immuneACCESS table as TCRdb keeps it, with only in-frame sequences that have V and J called. A part of the clones is gone; compared with another copy, unresolved V genes explain less than half, and the rest is unexplained. Recorded for this sample are some 80,000 clones; around nine tenths of them occurred a single time. Around 0.42% of the sample comes from the top ten. What was sequenced was T cells isolated from PBMCs. These receptors were taken from a human donor in good health.

This clone was detected only once. The chain combines TRBV10-3 with TRBJ1-5; a weak D match, TRBD1 (6 bases). The CDR3 is 14 residues long. The germline V gene has CDR1 ENHRY and CDR2 SYGVKD. Trimming left V 2 bases short and J 6 bases short, with 11 bases between. DNA of the CDR3: TGTGCCATCAGTGAGGGACAGTCAGGTCAGCCCCAGCATTTT. This codes for CAISEGQSGQPQHF.

This clone was seen once. The CDR3 coding sequence is TGTGCCAGCAGTACAGCCTACGAGCAGTACTTC. This gives the protein CASSTAYEQYF. The chain couples TRBV27 to TRBJ2-7; the D is unclear. The CDR3 runs 11 residues. The germline V and J ends were trimmed by 5 bases and 2 bases, with 4 bases remaining between them. Germline loops: CDR1 MNHEY, CDR2 SMNVEV (reference sequence).

The CDR3 bases are TGTGCCAGCAGCTCTGGACTAGCGTTCTACGAGCAGTACTTC. This sequence encodes CASSSGLAFYEQYF. The J gene is TRBJ2-7, the V gene TRBV11-3, with TRBD2 identical over 9 bases. The junction had 4 bases not matched to a gene; V was cut back by 4 bases and J by 3 bases. The CDR3 runs 14 residues. Germline V CDR1 and CDR2: SGHNT, YENEEA. The whole variable domain, remainder taken from reference TRBV11-3 and TRBJ2-7, is EAGVVQSPRYKIIEKKQPVAFWCNPISGHNTLYWYLQNLGQGPELLIRYENEEAVDDSQLPKDRFSAERLKGVDSTLKIQPAELGDSAVYLCASSSGLAFYEQYFGPGTRLTVT.

The chain recombines TRBV11-2 with TRBJ2-1; a possible D gene is TRBD2 (7 bases). The ends were cut back, 5 bases at V and 5 bases at J, with 16 bases in the middle. CDR3 length equals 15 residues. CDR1 and CDR2 from the germline V gene are SGHAT and FQNNGV. In DNA, the CDR3 is TGTGCCAGCAGCACCCCTGTGGGGGGGCACAATGAGCAGTTCTTC. Its protein is CASSTPVGGHNEQFF. Combining the CDR3 with reference TRBV11-2 and TRBJ2-1 gives the whole variable domain EAGVAQSPRYKIIEKRQSVAFWCNPISGHATLYWYQQILGQGPKLLIQFQNNGVVDDSQLPKDRFSAERLKGVDSTLKIQPAKLEDSAVYLCASSTPVGGHNEQFFGPGTRLTVL.

This sequence joins TRBV27 and TRBJ2-1; D might be TRBD2 (6 bases). From germline, CDR1 is MNHEY and CDR2 SMNVEV (reference sequence). Between the trimmed V and J ends, which lost 2 bases and 2 bases, there was a span of 13 bases. The CDR3 length is 16 residues. The CDR3 protein is CASSLLAGKAYNEQFF. CDR3 in DNA: TGTGCCAGCAGTTTACTCGCGGGAAAGGCCTACAATGAGCAGTTCTTC.

The V and J genes are TRBV28 and TRBJ1-1; no clear D. This CDR3 has 14 residues. V was clipped by 3 bases and J by 4 bases, with 12 bases between them. Germline CDR1 MDHEN, CDR2 SYDVKM. CDR3 amino acids: CASSFGMRGTEAFF. In DNA, the CDR3 is TGTGCCAGCAGTTTCGGGATGAGAGGCACTGAAGCTTTCTTT.

This chain connects TRBV29-1 to TRBJ1-2, with D maybe TRBD1 (6 bases). This CDR3 is 12 amino acids long. Trimming removed 4 bases from V and 8 bases from J, with 14 bases in between. Germline lookup yields CDR1 SQVTM and CDR2 ANQGSEA. This chain's CDR3 is CSVVEGGGGYTF. The CDR3, as DNA: TGCAGCGTTGTAGAGGGGGGGGGAGGCTACACCTTC.

The chain couples TRBV9 to TRBJ1-1; no reliable D call. CDR3 length: 14 amino acids. V lost 3 bases to trimming and J lost 1 base, with 10 bases between them. CDR1 is SGDLS and CDR2 is YYNGEE in the germline V gene. The CDR3 here is CASSAKSGNTEAFF. The CDR3 coding sequence is TGTGCCAGCAGCGCAAAATCGGGGAACACTGAAGCTTTCTTT. The complete variable domain, with remaining parts taken from reference TRBV9 and TRBJ1-1, reads DSGVTQTPKHLITATGQRVTLRCSPRSGDLSVYWYQQSLDQGLQFLIQYYNGEERAKGNILERFSAQQFPDLHSELNLSSLELGDSALYFCASSAKSGNTEAFFGQGTRLTVV.

The chain couples TRBV10-3 to TRBJ2-1, with 9 bases matching TRBD2. V shed 3 bases, J shed 2 bases, and the junction held 8 bases outside the gene matches. The CDR3 totals 17 residues. Germline V lookup: CDR1 ENHRY, CDR2 SYGVKD. CDR3 protein: CAISDPSRGRAYNEQFF. The CDR3 DNA sequence: TGTGCCATCAGTGATCCCTCCCGCGGGAGGGCCTACAATGAGCAGTTCTTC.

This clone showed up just once. The J gene is TRBJ1-1, the V gene TRBV19; TRBD1 agrees at 7 bases. CDR1 is LNHDA and CDR2 is SQIVND in the germline V gene (reference sequence). The CDR3 covers 16 residues. V lost 7 bases and J lost 0; bases outside the gene matches: 11. The CDR3 protein is CASTPQGTKVNTEAFF. In DNA form, the CDR3 reads TGTGCCAGTACGCCACAGGGGACGAAGGTGAACACTGAAGCTTTCTTT.

This chain joins TRBV19 and TRBJ2-7; 14 bases fit TRBD2. The CDR3 is made up of 16 amino acids. Trimming at V came to 6 bases and at J to 4 bases, leaving 8 bases not matched to a gene. CDR1 is LNHDA, CDR2 SQIVND, per germline (reference sequence). CDR3 nucleotides: TGTGCCAGTAGCCCGGGACTAGCGGGAGTCTGGTACGAGCAGTACTTC. Translated: CASSPGLAGVWYEQYF.

This clone was counted a single time. The chain has TRBV29-1 and TRBJ2-2; TRBD2 matches 8 bases. The germline V gene has CDR1 SQVTM and CDR2 ANQGSEA. The CDR3 extends over 14 amino acids. Trimming at V came to 7 bases and at J to 6 bases, leaving 10 bases not matched to a gene. The CDR3 is CSAYSGSIAGELFF. As DNA, the CDR3 is TGCAGCGCCTACAGCGGGAGTATCGCCGGGGAGCTGTTTTTT.

This chain uses TRBV7-8 with TRBJ1-1, with D unclear. The V gene's germline CDR1 is SGHVS and CDR2 FQNEAQ. Trimming stripped 3 bases from V and 1 base from J, with 6 bases between. The CDR3 has 13 residues. In DNA, the CDR3 is TGTGCCAGCAGCTTTGAGAGGAACACTGAAGCTTTCTTT. Translating gives CASSFERNTEAFF.

The V gene is TRBV19, the J gene TRBJ2-7; 9 positions agree with TRBD1. Germline V gene data show CDR1 as LNHDA and CDR2 as SQIVND (reference sequence). V was clipped by 3 bases and J by 5 bases; unmatched bases: 8. This CDR3 is 15 amino acids long. The CDR3 DNA sequence: TGTGCCAGTAGTATTAGGGGGACAGGGCACAACGAGCAGTACTTC. Its translation is CASSIRGTGHNEQYF.

The gene calls are TRBV5-1 and TRBJ2-5; 7 bases line up with TRBD1. This CDR3 region has 14 residues. V dropped 4 bases and J dropped 4; count of bases not matched to a gene: 7. The germline V gene encodes CDR1 SGHRS and CDR2 YFSETQ. CDR3 bases: TGCGCCAGCAGCCCCGGACAGGCGGGAGAGACCCAGTACTTC. Translated: CASSPGQAGETQYF.

The chain joins TRBV5-5 to TRBJ2-1, with D maybe TRBD1 (5 bases). V was shortened by 7 bases and J by 2 bases, with 10 bases between the two germline ends. The CDR3 extends over 13 amino acids. Germline values: CDR1 SGHKS, CDR2 YYEKEE (reference sequence). The CDR3 region has the DNA TGTGCCAGCTCCCCAGGGACCTACAATGAGCAGTTCTTC. It yields the protein CASSPGTYNEQFF.

This chain joins TRBV30 and TRBJ2-3; D might be TRBD1 (6 bases). CDR1 and CDR2 (germline): GTSNPN, SVGIG (reference sequence). Trimming took 4 bases from V and 4 from J, leaving 18 bases between them. The CDR3 length is 15 residues. CDR3 DNA: TGTGCCTGGACCTGGTCAGGGGTGGGATCAGATACGCAGTATTTT. Amino acid sequence: CAWTWSGVGSDTQYF.

The chain has TRBV28 and TRBJ2-2; no clear D gene. V lost 3 bases, J lost 1 base, and 9 bases lay in between. The germline V gene has CDR1 MDHEN and CDR2 SYDVKM. The CDR3 loop spans 15 amino acids. CDR3 DNA: TGTGCCAGCAGTTTCCCCCGGGTGAACACCGGGGAGCTGTTTTTT. Its translation: CASSFPRVNTGELFF.

V and J are TRBV4-3 and TRBJ2-5; TRBD2 matches at 10 bases. Germline V lookup: CDR1 LGHNA, CDR2 YSLEER. V was pared by 3 bases and J by 4 bases, with 11 bases of the junction left unmatched. The CDR3 totals 17 residues. The CDR3 nucleotides are TGCGCCAGCAGCCATGACCTAGCGGGAGAACTGCGAGAGACCCAGTACTTC. Protein sequence: CASSHDLAGELRETQYF.

The genes are TRBV5-5 and TRBJ2-3, with 9 nucleotides matching TRBD2. CDR1 and CDR2 from the germline V gene are SGHKS and YYEKEE (reference sequence). V lost 0 bases and J lost 6; bases outside the gene matches: 8. The length of the CDR3 is 16 residues. The chain's CDR3 is CASSLGLADFQDTQYF. As DNA, the CDR3 is TGTGCCAGCAGCTTGGGACTAGCGGATTTCCAGGATACGCAGTATTTT.

J is TRBJ1-4 and V is TRBV19; TRBD1 matches 10 bases. Germline lookup yields CDR1 LNHDA and CDR2 SQIVND (reference sequence). Losses at the gene ends were 4 bases for V and 5 bases for J; bases not matched to a gene: 4. This CDR3 comprises 15 residues. This CDR3 reads CASSKGTGENEKLFF. Here the CDR3 DNA reads TGTGCCAGTAGTAAGGGGACAGGGGAAAATGAAAAACTGTTTTTT. Full variable domain (remainder filled in from reference TRBV19 and TRBJ1-4): DGGITQSPKYLFRKEGQNVTLSCEQNLNHDAMYWYRQDPGQGLRLIYYSQIVNDFQKGDIAEGYSVSREKKESFPLTVTSAQKNPTAFYLCASSKGTGENEKLFFGSGTQLSVL.

The rearrangement uses TRBV10-1 and TRBJ1-1; TRBD1 might be the D (5 bases). The CDR3 is 15 amino acids. Germline CDR1 reads WNHNN; CDR2 reads SYGVQD (reference sequence). The ends were cut back, 2 bases at V and 4 bases at J, with 14 bases in the middle. In DNA form, the CDR3 reads TGCGCCAGCAGTGAGCTAAGGGGATCGGGCACTGAAGCTTTCTTT. Encoded protein: CASSELRGSGTEAFF.

J is TRBJ2-7 and V is TRBV10-3; maybe TRBD2 (6 bases). Trimming cost V 8 bases and J 6 bases, with 20 bases left between them. The CDR3 sequence is 14 residues long. CDR1 is ENHRY and CDR2 is SYGVKD in the germline V gene. The CDR3 spells CAIEGRPGEREQYF. DNA for the CDR3: TGTGCCATCGAAGGGCGGCCGGGAGAGCGCGAGCAGTACTTC.

J is TRBJ1-1 and V is TRBV4-2; no reliable D call. Germline assignment: CDR1 LGHNA and CDR2 YNFKEQ. The CDR3 runs 11 residues. Trimming pared 4 bases from V and 4 bases from J, leaving 4 bases between. The CDR3 sequence is CASSLSTEAFF. CDR3 sequence (DNA): TGTGCCAGCAGCCTTAGCACTGAAGCTTTCTTT.

The chain couples TRBV5-4 to TRBJ1-2; 7 bases fit TRBD1. Germline CDR1 SGHNT, CDR2 YYREEE (reference sequence). V was clipped by 5 bases and J by 2 bases; unmatched bases: 3. This CDR3 contains 13 residues. The CDR3 here is CASRQGWNYGYTF. The CDR3 DNA sequence: TGTGCCAGCAGACAGGGGTGGAACTATGGCTACACCTTC.

This clone was observed once. The chain recombines TRBV28 with TRBJ1-3, with D unresolved. Trimming shortened V by 5 bases and J by 4 bases, and 12 bases separated the two germline ends. The germline gives CDR1 MDHEN, CDR2 SYDVKM. This CDR3 contains 14 residues. The CDR3 protein is CASSRVFEGNTIYF. The CDR3 DNA follows: TGTGCCAGCAGTCGAGTATTTGAAGGAAACACCATATATTTT.

CDR3 residues: CASSKRTSGGLHTDTQYF. The CDR3 DNA reads as TGTGCCAGTAGTAAGAGGACTAGCGGGGGCTTGCACACAGATACGCAGTATTTT. This chain links TRBV19 with TRBJ2-3; TRBD2 agrees at 13 bases. The CDR3 consists of 18 residues. The V and J ends lost 4 bases and 2 bases, in that order; junction bases with no gene match: 9. Germline CDR1 LNHDA, CDR2 SQIVND (reference sequence).

Only one count was recorded for this clone. The J gene is TRBJ2-1, the V gene TRBV5-1; TRBD2 matches 8 bases. This CDR3 is 14 amino acids long. Trimming took 6 bases from V and 0 from J; bases not matched to a gene: 2. CDR1 and CDR2 (germline): SGHRS, YFSETQ. The CDR3 DNA follows: TGCGCCAGCACCGGGACTAGCTCCTACAATGAGCAGTTCTTC. The encoded protein is CASTGTSSYNEQFF.

The chain has TRBV7-9 and TRBJ1-2, with no clear D. The germline gives CDR1 SEHNR, CDR2 FQNEAQ (reference sequence). Trimming left V 5 bases short and J 5 bases short, with 12 bases between. The CDR3 loop spans 13 amino acids. In DNA, the CDR3 is TGTGCCAGCAGCCACCGGAGGATATATGGCTACACCTTC. Translation gives CASSHRRIYGYTF. Full variable domain (outside the CDR3, taken from reference TRBV7-9 and TRBJ1-2): DTGVSQNPRHKITKRGQNVTFRCDPISEHNRLYWYRQTLGQGPEFLTYFQNEAQLEKSRLLSDRFSAERPKGSFSTLEIQRTEQGDSAMYLCASSHRRIYGYTFGSGTRLTVV.